One and the same sample provided the 5 T cell receptor beta chains below, sequenced in a study. Each CDR3 protein gets one entry after TCRdb re-called the RT-PCR reads with MiXCR. Of about 700,000 distinct CDR3 sequences listed, over 12% are singletons. Sequencing was done on a sample of memory CD4+ T cells from blood. Source of these receptors: a female donor in good health, serving as a healthy control.

The rearrangement uses TRBV5-1 and TRBJ2-2, with D unresolved. From germline, CDR1 is SGHRS and CDR2 YFSETQ. V lost 2 bases and J lost 7, with 12 bases in between. CDR3 length: 14 amino acids. The DNA for the CDR3 is TGCGCCAGCAGCTTCCCCCTAGTGGGCGGGGAGCTGTTTTTT. Its protein is CASSFPLVGGELFF.

This clonotype was observed a handful of times. J is TRBJ2-7 and V is TRBV9; TRBD2 matches 7 bases. Germline CDR1 and CDR2: SGDLS and YYNGEE. CDR3 length: 13 residues. V dropped 2 bases and J dropped 9; count of bases not matched to a gene: 8. Here the CDR3 reads CASSVAASGMQYF. The DNA of the CDR3 is TGTGCCAGCAGCGTCGCGGCTAGCGGCATGCAGTACTTC.

This clonotype was seen repeatedly, ten times or more. The CDR3 loop reads CSARATGGGNYEQYF. The DNA of the CDR3 is TGCAGTGCTAGAGCCACCGGGGGCGGAAATTACGAGCAGTACTTC. The genes are TRBV20-1 and TRBJ2-7, with D perhaps TRBD1 or TRBD2 (6 bases each). Germline values: CDR1 DFQATT, CDR2 SNEGSKA (reference sequence). CDR3 size: 15 residues. Trimming cost V 1 base and J 4 bases, with 17 bases left between them.

This clonotype occurred a few times. J is TRBJ2-1 and V is TRBV9, with D unclear. Trimming left V 3 bases short and J 7 bases short, with 17 bases between. The CDR3 covers 15 residues. Germline lookup yields CDR1 SGDLS and CDR2 YYNGEE. CDR3 nucleotides: TGTGCCAGCAGCGCATACCCCGCCCTAGGTAATGAGCAGTTCTTC. It is translated as CASSAYPALGNEQFF.

This clonotype was seen repeatedly, ten times or more. The rearrangement uses TRBV4-3 and TRBJ1-3, with D unresolved. V was shortened by 1 base and J by 2 bases, with 15 bases between the two germline ends. Germline lookup yields CDR1 LGHNA and CDR2 YSLEER. The CDR3 sequence is 17 residues long. As DNA, the CDR3 is TGCGCCAGCAGCCAAGGCGCAAGAGCCTTCGCTGGAAACACCATATATTTT. It is translated as CASSQGARAFAGNTIYF.